This entry lists 17 T cell receptor beta chains sequenced from one sample in a study of cytomegalovirus exposure and HLA in healthy donors. Both 60 Vbeta primers and 13 Jbeta primers went into the PCR. Sequenced by immunoSEQ multiplex PCR; TCRdb stores in-frame clones only, minus some. The sample records about 170,000 clones, over 60% being singletons. Sequencing was performed on PBMCs. The source is a girl aged 5-17 years in good health and CMV-seronegative.

This chain joins TRBV18 and TRBJ2-5, with D tentatively TRBD2 (7 bases). The CDR3 covers 14 residues. The V and J ends lost 2 bases and 5 bases respectively, with 12 bases between them. Germline CDR1 and CDR2: KGHSH and LQKENI. The CDR3 spells CASSPRGGAETQYF. CDR3 DNA sequence: TGTGCCAGCTCACCAAGGGGGGGCGCGGAGACCCAGTACTTC.

This clone has more than one count but fewer than ten. The chain joins TRBV21-1 to TRBJ1-2; the table's TRBD1 call for D was not verified on the DNA. TRBV21-1 is deemed a pseudogene. This CDR3 is 15 amino acids long. The CDR3 loop is CASSTSRDNSYGYTF. Written as DNA, the CDR3 is TGTGCCAGCAGCACCTCCCGGGACAACAGCTATGGCTACACCTTC.

The CDR3 bases are TGTGCCAGCACCGAACGGGGGGGGAATCAGCCCCAGCATTTT. Translating it yields CASTERGGNQPQHF. The chain recombines TRBV6-1 with TRBJ1-5, with D maybe TRBD1 (5 bases). This CDR3 region has 14 residues. The germline gives CDR1 MNHNS, CDR2 SASEGT. The V gene lost 7 bases and the J gene lost 4 bases, with 14 bases spanning the gap.

This chain joins TRBV6-5 and TRBJ2-3, with TRBD1 matching 7 bases. The V gene end was trimmed by 5 bases and the J gene end by 7 bases; junction bases not matched to a gene: 6. This CDR3 comprises 13 residues. The germline V gene has CDR1 MNHEY and CDR2 SVGAGI. For the CDR3, the DNA is TGTGCCAGCAGTACGGGACAGCTCTATACGCAGTATTTT. Translating gives CASSTGQLYTQYF.

V is TRBV13 and J is TRBJ1-1, with D maybe TRBD1 (6 bases). V lost 5 bases and J lost 7, with 14 bases in between. This CDR3 spans 13 amino acids. The germline V gene encodes CDR1 PRHDT and CDR2 FYEKMQ (reference sequence). CDR3 residues: CASSLLGGDEAFF. In DNA, the CDR3 is TGTGCCAGCAGCCTCCTAGGGGGAGATGAAGCTTTCTTT.

The chain uses TRBV30 and TRBJ1-5, with 8 bases aligning to TRBD1. The CDR3 contains 14 residues. Trimming at V came to 4 bases and at J to 6 bases, leaving 8 bases not matched to a gene. CDR1 is GTSNPN and CDR2 is SVGIG in the germline V gene (reference sequence). The CDR3 here is CAWNHGQGGQPQHF. CDR3 coding DNA: TGTGCCTGGAACCATGGACAGGGCGGTCAGCCCCAGCATTTT.

The V gene is TRBV5-4, the J gene TRBJ2-6; maybe TRBD1 (6 bases). The CDR3 is 16 amino acids. V was clipped by 0 bases and J by 1 base, with 8 bases between them. In germline, CDR1 is SGHNT, CDR2 YYREEE (reference sequence). CDR3 coding DNA: TGTGCCAGCAGCTTGGACAGGGCTTCTGGGGCCAACGTCCTGACTTTC. This sequence encodes CASSLDRASGANVLTF. The whole variable domain, remainder taken from reference TRBV5-4 and TRBJ2-6, is ETGVTQSPTHLIKTRGQQVTLRCSSQSGHNTVSWYQQALGQGPQFIFQYYREEENGRGNFPPRFSGLQFPNYSSELNVNALELDDSALYLCASSLDRASGANVLTFGAGSRLTVL.

In its sample, this clone was seen a few times. V usage is TRBV6-1 and J usage is TRBJ2-2, with TRBD2 matching over 7 bases. Germline values: CDR1 MNHNS, CDR2 SASEGT. After removal of 1 base from V and 3 bases from J, the junction contained 8 bases not matched to a gene. The CDR3 totals 17 residues. The CDR3 DNA reads as TGTGCCAGCAGTGAAGAAGAGGGGCGGGGGTACACCGGGGAGCTGTTTTTT. It encodes CASSEEEGRGYTGELFF.

The chain couples TRBV9 to TRBJ1-4; D remains unclear. This CDR3 is built from 14 residues. V lost 0 bases, J lost 1 base, and 4 bases lay in between. The germline CDR1 and CDR2 sequences are SGDLS and YYNGEE. CDR3: CASSVGGTNEKLFF. CDR3 nucleotide sequence: TGTGCCAGCAGCGTAGGCGGAACTAATGAAAAACTGTTTTTT.

This rearrangement joins TRBV18 to TRBJ1-1; no definite D call. This CDR3 is 16 amino acids long. V was shortened by 1 base and J by 0 bases, with 12 bases between the two germline ends. Germline loops: CDR1 KGHSH, CDR2 LQKENI. CDR3: CASSPQTTGMNTEAFF. The CDR3, as DNA: TGTGCCAGCTCACCACAGACGACGGGTATGAACACTGAAGCTTTCTTT.

The chain is built from TRBV14 and TRBJ2-1; 8 bases match TRBD1. V lost 5 bases, J lost 3 bases, and 3 bases stayed unmatched. This CDR3 has 14 residues. Germline lookup yields CDR1 SGHDN and CDR2 FVKESK. In DNA, the CDR3 is TGTGCCAGCAGCGGGGGGACAGGCTACAATGAGCAGTTCTTC. It codes for CASSGGTGYNEQFF.

The chain joins TRBV7-9 to TRBJ1-1; D uncertain. V was cut by 4 bases and J by 8 bases, with 14 bases left in between. Germline V lookup: CDR1 SEHNR, CDR2 FQNEAQ (reference sequence). The CDR3 is 13 residues long. Here the CDR3 DNA reads TGTGCCAGCAGCTCTCCCGGTGGTGCCGAAGCTTTCTTT. Translated, it gives CASSSPGGAEAFF.

The chain couples TRBV14 to TRBJ2-2; 7 bases align to TRBD1. CDR3 length: 15 residues. Trimming removed 4 bases from V and 4 bases from J; junction bases left unmatched: 6. Germline V gene data show CDR1 as SGHDN and CDR2 as FVKESK. This CDR3 is CASSPWTGATGELFF. DNA for the CDR3: TGTGCCAGCAGCCCCTGGACAGGAGCCACCGGGGAGCTGTTTTTT. The full variable domain, in which reference TRBV14 and TRBJ2-2 provide the parts outside the CDR3, is EAGVTQFPSHSVIEKGQTVTLRCDPISGHDNLYWYRRVMGKEIKFLLHFVKESKQDESGMPNNRFLAERTGGTYSTLKVQPAELEDSGVYFCASSPWTGATGELFFGEGSRLTVL.

This chain joins TRBV5-4 and TRBJ1-4; 7 bases map to TRBD1. The CDR3 runs to 14 residues. Germline loops: CDR1 SGHNT, CDR2 YYREEE (reference sequence). The trim removed 1 base at V and 5 bases at J, leaving 2 bases unmatched. The CDR3 reads CASSLKGQNEKLFF. In DNA, the CDR3 is TGTGCCAGCAGCTTGAAGGGACAGAATGAAAAACTGTTTTTT.

Only a few counts were recorded for this clone. The chain is built from TRBV6-1 and TRBJ2-7; 9 bases are a match to TRBD1. V lost 4 bases, J lost 3 bases, and 4 bases stayed unmatched. The CDR3 is 14 residues long. Germline V gene data show CDR1 as MNHNS and CDR2 as SASEGT. The CDR3 loop reads CASSVLDRGYEQYF. DNA for the CDR3: TGTGCCAGCAGTGTACTGGACAGGGGCTACGAGCAGTACTTC.

This chain joins TRBV7-9 and TRBJ2-1, with D perhaps TRBD2 (5 bases). This CDR3 spans 18 amino acids. The germline gives CDR1 SEHNR, CDR2 FQNEAQ (reference sequence). Trimming cost V 2 bases and J 6 bases, with 23 bases left between them. CDR3 nucleotides: TGTGCCAGCAGCTTAAGCCTAGCAGCTCCCTCTCCTACCAATGAGCAGTTCTTC. Translating gives CASSLSLAAPSPTNEQFF.

The rearrangement uses TRBV6-5 and TRBJ1-2; 9 nucleotides align to TRBD1. CDR3 length: 13 amino acids. Per germline, CDR1 MNHEY and CDR2 SVGAGI. J was trimmed by 8 bases and V by 8 bases; bases with no gene match: 9. Here the CDR3 reads CASRWGQGVGYTF. Written as DNA, the CDR3 is TGTGCCAGCCGTTGGGGACAGGGAGTAGGCTACACCTTC.